Shown below are 13 T cell receptor beta chains from a single sample sequenced in a study of breast tumors, draining lymph nodes, adjacent tissues. Breast cancer patients provided tissue from their axillary draining lymph nodes. MiXCR, run by TCRdb on the multiplex PCR reads, gives a single entry per CDR3 protein. This table holds approximately 210,000 distinct CDR3 sequences, less than 40% found once. The sequencing sample was made of axillary lymph node tissue. All receptors come from a female donor with breast cancer. Some clones in this sample may be carry-over from other donors' samples.

This clonotype was picked up many times. The rearrangement joins TRBV7-9 to TRBJ1-2; 7 nucleotides align to TRBD1. The CDR3 covers 11 residues. Germline values: CDR1 SEHNR, CDR2 FQNEAQ (reference sequence). The V and J ends lost 4 bases and 7 bases, in that order; junction bases with no gene match: 0. CDR3 DNA: TGTGCCAGCAGCTCAGGGGGTGGCTACACCTTC. This encodes CASSSGGGYTF.

At least ten counts were recorded for this clonotype. The chain is built from TRBV7-9 and TRBJ2-1; D is unresolved. V was cut by 4 bases and J by 6 bases, with 4 bases left in between. The germline CDR1 and CDR2 sequences are SEHNR and FQNEAQ (reference sequence). The CDR3 consists of 11 residues. DNA of the CDR3: TGTGCCAGCAGCTCGGCCAATGAGCAGTTCTTC. This gives the protein CASSSANEQFF.

Regarding this clonotype: This may stem from a read error, because a much larger clone lies one nucleotide away. This chain connects TRBV6-6 to TRBJ1-2, with D tentatively TRBD1 (6 bases). The CDR3 has 13 amino acids. V lost 8 bases, J lost 2 bases, and 12 bases lay in between. CDR1 is MNHNY, CDR2 SVGAGI, per germline (reference sequence). CDR3 bases: TGTGCCAGCGTCCACAGGGCAAACTATGGCTACACCTTC. Protein: CASVHRANYGYTF.

The gene calls are TRBV6-1 and TRBJ1-5, with a possible D match to TRBD1 (6 bases). Trimming took 5 bases from V and 7 from J, leaving 9 bases between them. The CDR3 consists of 12 residues. CDR1 and CDR2 from the germline V gene are MNHNS and SASEGT. CDR3: CASSRGEQPQHF. CDR3 DNA: TGTGCCAGCAGTAGGGGGGAACAGCCCCAGCATTTT.

The chain combines TRBV7-2 with TRBJ1-2; TRBD1 might be the D (5 bases). The CDR3 consists of 13 residues. The V and J ends lost 4 bases and 5 bases respectively, with 11 bases between them. CDR1 is SGHTA and CDR2 is FQGNSA in the germline V gene. The CDR3: CASSSGTLYGYTF. The CDR3 DNA is TGTGCCAGCAGCTCCGGGACCCTTTATGGCTACACCTTC.

The CDR3 spells CASSPRHSSGNTF. CDR3 DNA sequence: TGTGCCAGCAGCCCCAGACATAGCTCTGGAAACACCTTC. J is TRBJ1-2 and V is TRBV11-3; D ambiguous. This CDR3 is 13 amino acids long. In germline, CDR1 is SGHNT, CDR2 YENEEA. V was shortened by 5 bases and J by 12 bases, with 19 bases between the two germline ends.

This clonotype appeared many times. The V gene is TRBV20-1, the J gene TRBJ1-3, with 9 bases that match TRBD1. The germline CDR1 and CDR2 sequences are DFQATT and SNEGSKA (reference sequence). V gave up 5 bases and J gave up 7 bases; unmatched junction bases: 18. This CDR3 is built from 17 residues. Here the CDR3 DNA reads TGCAGTGCTCGCGGCCCGGACAGGGGACAGTCGGGTAACACCATATATTTT. Translating it yields CSARGPDRGQSGNTIYF.

A remark on this clonotype: Since no conserved phenylalanine or tryptophan closes the CDR3, a read error is the likely cause. No DNA is shown, since the ends of the CDR3 on it are uncertain; the CDR3 is the one TCRdb lists. The chain recombines TRBV20-1 with TRBJ1-4. Germline V gene data show CDR1 as DFQATT and CDR2 as SNEGSKA (reference sequence). The CDR3 is 9 amino acids long, termini counted. This chain's CDR3 is CSAGLAGGL.

This clonotype was recorded at least ten times. In nucleotides, the CDR3 is TGTGCCAGCGGCGACAGGGGATCGGGATCACCCCTCCACTTT. It translates to CASGDRGSGSPLHF. V and J are TRBV3-1 and TRBJ1-6, with 8 bases identical to TRBD1. CDR1 is LGHDT, CDR2 YNNKEL, per germline (reference sequence). Trimming at V came to 8 bases and at J to 10 bases, leaving 10 bases not matched to a gene. This CDR3 comprises 14 residues.

As regards this clonotype: This could be a read error, since a much larger clone is one nucleotide away. J is TRBJ2-3 and V is TRBV5-5; no reliable D call. Germline V gives CDR1 SGHKS, CDR2 YYEKEE (reference sequence). The CDR3 covers 14 residues. The V gene lost 5 bases and the J gene lost 2 bases, with 12 bases spanning the gap. The CDR3 is CASSYTVATDTQYF. CDR3 in DNA: TGTGCCAGCAGTTATACAGTGGCCACAGATACGCAGTATTTT.

This clonotype was counted ten times or more. The CDR3 nucleotides are TGTGCCACCAGGCGGGCAGGAGCCTACGAGCAGTACTTC. Encoded protein: CATRRAGAYEQYF. The rearrangement uses TRBV15 and TRBJ2-7; a weak D match, TRBD2 (5 bases). The germline CDR1 and CDR2 sequences are LNHNV and YYDKDF (reference sequence). This CDR3 has 13 amino acids. V was clipped by 6 bases and J by 2 bases, with 11 bases between them. The complete variable domain, with remaining parts taken from reference TRBV15 and TRBJ2-7, reads DAMVIQNPRYQVTQFGKPVTLSCSQTLNHNVMYWYQQKSSQAPKLLFHYYDKDFNNEADTPDNFQSRRPNTSFCFLDIRSPGLGDTAMYLCATRRAGAYEQYFGPGTRLTVT.

As regards this clonotype: Here the CDR3 omits its conserved ending phenylalanine or tryptophan, so a read error is the likely source. The DNA is left out, because the CDR3 cannot be placed on it with certainty; the CDR3 is given as TCRdb lists it. The V gene is TRBV14, the J gene TRBJ2-3; the table calls TRBD1, which could not be checked here. Looked up from germline, CDR1 is SGHDN and CDR2 is FVKESK. The CDR3 spans 11 amino acids, including both terminal residues. CDR3 protein: CASSPDRWGNY.

Ten or more counts support this clonotype. This chain uses TRBV18 with TRBJ1-5, with 7 bases matching TRBD1. The V segment lost 4 bases and the J segment 4 bases; nucleotides outside the gene matches: 1. The CDR3 loop spans 13 amino acids. The germline V gene encodes CDR1 KGHSH and CDR2 LQKENI. The CDR3 region has the DNA TGTGCCAGCTCACTGGACAGGAATCAGCCCCAGCATTTT. Protein product: CASSLDRNQPQHF.